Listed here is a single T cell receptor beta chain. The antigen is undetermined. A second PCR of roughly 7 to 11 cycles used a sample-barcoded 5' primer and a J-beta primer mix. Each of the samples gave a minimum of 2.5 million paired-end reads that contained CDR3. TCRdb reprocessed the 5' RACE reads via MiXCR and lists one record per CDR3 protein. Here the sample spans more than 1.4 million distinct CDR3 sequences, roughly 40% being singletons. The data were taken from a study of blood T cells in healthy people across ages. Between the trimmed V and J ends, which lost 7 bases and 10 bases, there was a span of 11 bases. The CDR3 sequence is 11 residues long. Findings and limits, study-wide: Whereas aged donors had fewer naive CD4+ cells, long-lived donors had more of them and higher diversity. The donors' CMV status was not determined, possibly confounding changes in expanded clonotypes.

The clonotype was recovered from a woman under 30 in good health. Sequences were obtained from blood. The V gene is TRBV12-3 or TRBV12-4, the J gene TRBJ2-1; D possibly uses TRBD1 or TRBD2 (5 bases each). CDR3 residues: CASTPGREQFF. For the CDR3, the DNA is TGTGCCAGCACCCCGGGACGAGAGCAGTTCTTC.